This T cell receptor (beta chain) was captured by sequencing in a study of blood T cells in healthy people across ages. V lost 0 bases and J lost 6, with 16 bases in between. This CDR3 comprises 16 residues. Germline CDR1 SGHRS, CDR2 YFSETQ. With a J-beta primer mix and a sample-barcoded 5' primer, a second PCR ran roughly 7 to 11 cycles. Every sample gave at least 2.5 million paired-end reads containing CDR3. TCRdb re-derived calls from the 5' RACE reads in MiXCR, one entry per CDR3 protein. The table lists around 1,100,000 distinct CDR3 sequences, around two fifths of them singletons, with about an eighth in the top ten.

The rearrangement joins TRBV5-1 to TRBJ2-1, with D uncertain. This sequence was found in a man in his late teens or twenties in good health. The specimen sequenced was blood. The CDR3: CASSLASMRRVNEQFF. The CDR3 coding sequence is TGCGCCAGCAGCTTGGCTTCAATGCGTCGGGTCAATGAGCAGTTCTTC.